This T cell receptor (beta chain) originates from a study of blood T cell repertoires in COVID-19. Study overall: Italy, Spain and the United States were the sources of the convalescent and acute COVID-19 samples.

V trimming: 0 bases; J trimming: 2 bases; junction bases outside the gene matches: 4. CDR1 is SGHRS and CDR2 is YFSETQ in the germline V gene. CDR3 length: 15 amino acids. Authors' data handling: Estimated nucleated cell counts came from reference gene primer amplification. The data were produced by immunoSEQ multiplex PCR, yet TCRdb's version contains in-frame clones alone and is incomplete. V and J calls and clone size are those listed in that table; D and trimming were worked out from the DNA. This table holds 250,000 or so clones, under 90% found once. This clone was observed a handful of times. The source is a middle-aged woman who had recovered from COVID-19. The J gene is TRBJ2-7, the V gene TRBV5-1; 8 positions agree with TRBD2. Sequencing used peripheral blood. The CDR3, as DNA: TGCGCCAGCAGCTTGGGGGGACTAGAACCCTACGAGCAGTACTTC. It translates to CASSLGGLEPYEQYF.